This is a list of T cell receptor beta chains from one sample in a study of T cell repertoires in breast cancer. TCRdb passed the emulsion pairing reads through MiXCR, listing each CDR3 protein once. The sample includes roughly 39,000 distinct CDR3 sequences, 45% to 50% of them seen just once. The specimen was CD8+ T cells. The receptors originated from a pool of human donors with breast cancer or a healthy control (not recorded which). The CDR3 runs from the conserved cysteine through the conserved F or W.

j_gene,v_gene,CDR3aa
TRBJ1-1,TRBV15,CATSSLGGIPEAFF
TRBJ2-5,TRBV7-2,CASSLAQGYEETQYF
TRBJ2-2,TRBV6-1,CASSKGTGELFF
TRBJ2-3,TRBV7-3,CASSLRGTQSDTDTQYF
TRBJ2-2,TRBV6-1,CASYRGRGNTGELFF
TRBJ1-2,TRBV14,CASSQNRAGGYTF
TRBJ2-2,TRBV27,CASSLPGTEELFF
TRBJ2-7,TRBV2,CASSVRGVPYEQYF
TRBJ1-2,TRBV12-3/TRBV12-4,CASSLLAGAGGYTF
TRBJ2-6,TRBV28,CASSFGVSGANVLTF
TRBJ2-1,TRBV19,CASSKTDYNEQFF
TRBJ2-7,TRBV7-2,CASSLGQKATYEQYF
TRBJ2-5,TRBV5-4,CASSLPWTDGETQYF
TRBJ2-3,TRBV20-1,CSARVGAGTDTQYF
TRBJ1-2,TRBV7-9,CASSLAAAYGYTF
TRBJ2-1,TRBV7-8,CASSPRQYNEQFF
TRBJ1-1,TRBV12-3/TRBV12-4,CASRLTGGWTEAFF
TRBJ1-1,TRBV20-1,CSASAGGGRDTEAFF
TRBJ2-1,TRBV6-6,CASSYGSGSYNEQFF
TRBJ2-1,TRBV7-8,CASSLGAAEYNEQFF
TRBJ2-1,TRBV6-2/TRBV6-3,CASSYPARDITNNEQFF
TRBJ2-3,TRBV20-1,CSAMGGSTDTQYF
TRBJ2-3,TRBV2,CASSRQGTSTDTQYF
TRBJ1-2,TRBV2,CASITTGYNCYTF
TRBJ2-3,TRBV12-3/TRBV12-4,CASTWGDTQYF
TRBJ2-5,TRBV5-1,CASSLVQGGHEIQYF
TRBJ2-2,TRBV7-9,CASSSSGTGAGGELFF
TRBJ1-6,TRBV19,CASSNPGQGHSPLHF
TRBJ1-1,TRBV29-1,CCVSWATPGRSAEAFF
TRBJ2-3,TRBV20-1,CSARTSGIPDTQYF
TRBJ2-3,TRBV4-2,CASSPVGSGGAGGSDTQYF
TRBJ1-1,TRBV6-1,CASSKGGYSEAFF
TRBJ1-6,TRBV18,CASAVDNSPLHF
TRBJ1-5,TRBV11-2,CASSLDTSNQPQHF
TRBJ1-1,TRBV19,CASAPTGVHTEAFF
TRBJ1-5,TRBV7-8,CASGLAGQTGLATNGQPQHF
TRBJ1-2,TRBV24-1,CATSEDDRGPSGYTF
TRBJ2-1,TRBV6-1,CASKREYVYNEQFF
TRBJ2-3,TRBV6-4,CASSDSSGSGTDTQYF
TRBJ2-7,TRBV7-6,CASSLNDIVGHEQYF
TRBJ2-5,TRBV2,CASSGLEDRGETQYF
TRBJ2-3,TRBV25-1,CASTRDNTDTQYF
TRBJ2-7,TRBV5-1,CASRSRTGLESEQYF
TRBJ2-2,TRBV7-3,CASSSTLSGGPGELFF
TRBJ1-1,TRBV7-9,CASSFIESTEAFF
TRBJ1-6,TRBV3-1,CASSTGTGRSPLHF
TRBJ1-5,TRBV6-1,CASSETPFGSYSNQPQHF
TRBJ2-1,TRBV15,CTTSREWDSYNEQFF
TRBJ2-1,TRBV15,CATSRINNEQFF
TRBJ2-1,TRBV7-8,CASSLIRGKGDEQFF
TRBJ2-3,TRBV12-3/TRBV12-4,CASSQPTGTEDTQYF
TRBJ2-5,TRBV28,CASTFTGSLETQYF
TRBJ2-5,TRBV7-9,CASSRDLQGTQYF
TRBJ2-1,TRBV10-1,CASSESIPNEQFF
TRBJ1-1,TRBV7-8,CASRFNLNTEAFF